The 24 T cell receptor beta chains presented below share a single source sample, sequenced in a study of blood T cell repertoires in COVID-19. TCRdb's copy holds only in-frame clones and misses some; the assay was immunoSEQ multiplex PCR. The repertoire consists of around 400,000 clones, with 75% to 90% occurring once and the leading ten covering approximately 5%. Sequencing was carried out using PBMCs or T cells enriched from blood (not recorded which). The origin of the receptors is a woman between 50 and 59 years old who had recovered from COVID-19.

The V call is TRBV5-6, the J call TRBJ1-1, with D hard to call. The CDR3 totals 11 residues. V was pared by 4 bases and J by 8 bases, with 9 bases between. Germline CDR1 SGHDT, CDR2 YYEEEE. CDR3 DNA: TGTGCCAGCAGCAGCACTCGGGAAGCTTTCTTT. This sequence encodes CASSSTREAFF.

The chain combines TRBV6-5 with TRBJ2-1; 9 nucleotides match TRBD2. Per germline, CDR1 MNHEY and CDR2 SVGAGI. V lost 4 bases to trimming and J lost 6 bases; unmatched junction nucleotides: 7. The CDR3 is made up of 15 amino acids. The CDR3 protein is CASSSEAGGSNEQFF. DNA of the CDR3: TGTGCCAGCAGTTCGGAAGCGGGAGGAAGCAATGAGCAGTTCTTC.

This CDR3 reads CASTRDRINSPLHF. The CDR3 DNA reads as TGTGCCAGCACCCGAGACAGGATTAATTCACCCCTCCACTTT. The chain has TRBV6-6 and TRBJ1-6; tentatively, D is TRBD1 (6 bases). The CDR3 has 14 residues. Germline loops: CDR1 MNHNY, CDR2 SVGAGI (reference sequence). V was clipped by 7 bases and J by 6 bases, with 13 bases between them.

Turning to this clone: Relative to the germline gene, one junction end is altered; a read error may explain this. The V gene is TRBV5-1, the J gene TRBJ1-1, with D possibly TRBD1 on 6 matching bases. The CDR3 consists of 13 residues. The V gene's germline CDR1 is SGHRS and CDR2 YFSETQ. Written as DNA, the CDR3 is TGCGCCAGCAGGCTGACGGGACACACCGAAGCTTTCTTT. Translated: CASRLTGHTEAFF.

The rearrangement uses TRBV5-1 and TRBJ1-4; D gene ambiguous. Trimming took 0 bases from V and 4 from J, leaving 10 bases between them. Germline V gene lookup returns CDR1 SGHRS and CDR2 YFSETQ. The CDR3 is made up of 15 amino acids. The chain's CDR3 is CASSLGPSFNEKLFF. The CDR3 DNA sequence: TGCGCCAGCAGCTTGGGGCCGTCGTTTAATGAAAAACTGTTTTTT.

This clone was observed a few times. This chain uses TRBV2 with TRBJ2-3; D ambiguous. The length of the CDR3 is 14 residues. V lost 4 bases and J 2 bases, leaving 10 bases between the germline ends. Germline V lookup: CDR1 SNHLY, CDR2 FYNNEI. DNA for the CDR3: TGTGCCAGCAGTGTTCAGACTTACACAGATACGCAGTATTTT. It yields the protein CASSVQTYTDTQYF.

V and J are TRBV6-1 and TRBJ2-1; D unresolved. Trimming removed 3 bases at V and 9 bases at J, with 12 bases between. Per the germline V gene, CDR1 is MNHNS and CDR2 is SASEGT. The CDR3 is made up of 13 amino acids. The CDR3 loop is CASSDIRVGEQFF. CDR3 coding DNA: TGTGCCAGCAGTGATATACGGGTGGGTGAGCAGTTCTTC.

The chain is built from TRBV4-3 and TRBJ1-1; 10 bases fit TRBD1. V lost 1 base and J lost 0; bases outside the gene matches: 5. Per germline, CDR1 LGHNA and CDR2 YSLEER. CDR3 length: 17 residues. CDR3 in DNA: TGCGCCAGCAGCCAAGGGACAGGGGGGAATTTGAACACTGAAGCTTTCTTT. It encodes CASSQGTGGNLNTEAFF.

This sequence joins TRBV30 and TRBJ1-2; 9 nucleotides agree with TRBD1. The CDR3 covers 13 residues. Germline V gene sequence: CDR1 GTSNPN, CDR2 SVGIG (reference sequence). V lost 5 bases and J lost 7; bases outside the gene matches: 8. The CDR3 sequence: CAWSTGGASGYTF. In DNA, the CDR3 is TGTGCCTGGTCTACAGGGGGCGCCTCTGGCTACACCTTC.

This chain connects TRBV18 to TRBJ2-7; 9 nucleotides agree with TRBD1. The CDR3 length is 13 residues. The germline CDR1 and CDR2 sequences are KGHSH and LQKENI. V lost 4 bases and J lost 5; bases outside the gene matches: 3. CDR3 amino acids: CASSHGTGNEQYF. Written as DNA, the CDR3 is TGTGCCAGCTCACACGGGACAGGGAACGAGCAGTACTTC.

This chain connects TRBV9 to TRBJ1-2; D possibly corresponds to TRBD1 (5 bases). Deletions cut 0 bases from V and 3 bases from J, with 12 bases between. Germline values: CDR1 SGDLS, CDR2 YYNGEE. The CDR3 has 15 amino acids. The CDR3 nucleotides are TGTGCCAGCAGCGTAGGAGCACAGGAAGACTATGGCTACACCTTC. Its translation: CASSVGAQEDYGYTF.

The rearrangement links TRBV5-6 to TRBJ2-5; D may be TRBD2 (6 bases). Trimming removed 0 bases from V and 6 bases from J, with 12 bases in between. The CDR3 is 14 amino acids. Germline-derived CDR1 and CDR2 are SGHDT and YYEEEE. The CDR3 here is CASSLGIAAQTQYF. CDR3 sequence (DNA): TGTGCCAGCAGCTTGGGAATAGCGGCACAGACCCAGTACTTC.

The CDR3 DNA follows: TGTGCCAGCAGGACTTCGATGGGGACAGGGGGATCCTACGAGCAGTACTTC. It yields the protein CASRTSMGTGGSYEQYF. The V and J genes are TRBV28 and TRBJ2-7; TRBD1 aligns across 11 bases. CDR3 size: 17 residues. Germline CDR1 reads MDHEN; CDR2 reads SYDVKM. The junction had 11 bases not matched to a gene; V was cut back by 6 bases and J by 1 base.

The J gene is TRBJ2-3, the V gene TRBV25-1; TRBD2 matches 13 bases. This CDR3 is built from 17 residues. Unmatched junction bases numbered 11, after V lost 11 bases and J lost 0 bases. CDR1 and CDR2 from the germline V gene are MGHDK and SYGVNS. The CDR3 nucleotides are TGTGCCGGAACGGGACTAGCGGGAAATACTAGCACAGATACGCAGTATTTT. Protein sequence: CAGTGLAGNTSTDTQYF.

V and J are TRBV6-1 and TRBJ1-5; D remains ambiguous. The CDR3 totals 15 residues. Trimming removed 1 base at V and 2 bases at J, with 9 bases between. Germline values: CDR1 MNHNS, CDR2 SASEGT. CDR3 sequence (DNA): TGTGCCAGCAGTGAAGGGCCGGGAGGCAATCAGCCCCAGCATTTT. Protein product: CASSEGPGGNQPQHF.

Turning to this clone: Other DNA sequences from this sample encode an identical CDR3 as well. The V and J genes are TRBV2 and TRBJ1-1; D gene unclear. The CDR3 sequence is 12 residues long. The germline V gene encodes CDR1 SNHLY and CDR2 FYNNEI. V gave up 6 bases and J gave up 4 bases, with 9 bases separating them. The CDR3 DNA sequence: TGTGCCAGCAGCGGGGTTCCCACTGAAGCTTTCTTT. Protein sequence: CASSGVPTEAFF.

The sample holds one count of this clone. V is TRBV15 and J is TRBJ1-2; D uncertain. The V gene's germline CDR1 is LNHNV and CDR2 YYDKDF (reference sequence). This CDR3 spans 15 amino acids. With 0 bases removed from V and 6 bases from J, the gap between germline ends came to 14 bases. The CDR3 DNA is TGTGCCACCAGCAGAGACCCCCCCCTGGGAGATGGCTACACCTTC. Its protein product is CATSRDPPLGDGYTF.

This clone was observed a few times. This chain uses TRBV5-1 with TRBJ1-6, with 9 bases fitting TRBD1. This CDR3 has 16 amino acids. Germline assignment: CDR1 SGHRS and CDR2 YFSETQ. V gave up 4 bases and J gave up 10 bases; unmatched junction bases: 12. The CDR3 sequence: CASSRAGTGGASPLHF. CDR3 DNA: TGCGCCAGCAGCCGCGCGGGCACAGGGGGCGCATCACCCCTCCACTTT.

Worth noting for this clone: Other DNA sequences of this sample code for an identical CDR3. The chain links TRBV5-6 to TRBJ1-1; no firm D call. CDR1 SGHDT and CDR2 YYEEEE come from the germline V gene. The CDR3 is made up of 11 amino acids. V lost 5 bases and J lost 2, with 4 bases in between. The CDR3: CASSLNTEAFF. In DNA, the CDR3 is TGTGCCAGCAGTCTAAACACTGAAGCTTTCTTT.

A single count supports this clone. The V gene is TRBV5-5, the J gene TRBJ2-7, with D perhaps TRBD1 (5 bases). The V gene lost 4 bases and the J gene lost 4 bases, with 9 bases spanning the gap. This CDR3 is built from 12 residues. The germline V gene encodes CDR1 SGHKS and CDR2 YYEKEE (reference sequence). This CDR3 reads CASSNRQYEQYF. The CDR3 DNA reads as TGTGCCAGCAGCAACCGACAGTACGAGCAGTACTTC.

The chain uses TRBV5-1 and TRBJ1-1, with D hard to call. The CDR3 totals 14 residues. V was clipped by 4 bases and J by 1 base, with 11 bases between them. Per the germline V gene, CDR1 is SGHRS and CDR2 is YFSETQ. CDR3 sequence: CASSIDGENTEAFF. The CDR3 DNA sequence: TGCGCCAGCAGCATAGACGGGGAGAACACTGAAGCTTTCTTT.

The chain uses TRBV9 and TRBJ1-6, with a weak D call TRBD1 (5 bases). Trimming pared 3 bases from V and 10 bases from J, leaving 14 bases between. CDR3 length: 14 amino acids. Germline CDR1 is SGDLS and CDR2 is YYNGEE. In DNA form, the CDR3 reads TGTGCCAGCAGCGGTACAACAGGTAGATCACCCCTCCACTTT. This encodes CASSGTTGRSPLHF.

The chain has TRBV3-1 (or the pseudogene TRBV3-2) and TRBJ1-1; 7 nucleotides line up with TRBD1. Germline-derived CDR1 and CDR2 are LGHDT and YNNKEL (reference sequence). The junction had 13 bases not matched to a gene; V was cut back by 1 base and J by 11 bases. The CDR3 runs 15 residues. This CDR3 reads CASSQGQGGTRNAFF. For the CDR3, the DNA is TGTGCCAGCAGCCAAGGACAGGGTGGGACGAGGAACGCTTTCTTT.

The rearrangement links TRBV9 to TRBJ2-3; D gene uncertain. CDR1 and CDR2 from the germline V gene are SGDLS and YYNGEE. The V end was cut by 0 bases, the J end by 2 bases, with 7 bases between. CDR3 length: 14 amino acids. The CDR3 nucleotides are TGTGCCAGCAGCGTAGGCGGATACACAGATACGCAGTATTTT. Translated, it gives CASSVGGYTDTQYF.